The 18 T cell receptor beta chains presented below share a single source sample, sequenced in a study of cytomegalovirus exposure and HLA in healthy donors. PCR employed 60 Vbeta and 13 Jbeta primers. Sequenced by immunoSEQ multiplex PCR; TCRdb stores in-frame clones only, minus some. The data contain around 170,000 clones, 80% to 85% of them singletons. Material: PBMCs. The receptor set was obtained from a boy younger than 10 in good health and CMV-seronegative.

The chain recombines TRBV6-1 with TRBJ2-7, with D possibly matching TRBD1 (5 bases). V dropped 5 bases and J dropped 0 bases, with 14 bases sitting between them. CDR1 and CDR2 from the germline V gene are MNHNS and SASEGT. The CDR3 is 15 residues long. The CDR3 nucleotides read TGTGCCAGCAGTACCTACCAGGGCCCCTCCTACGAGCAGTACTTC. This translates into CASSTYQGPSYEQYF.

The gene calls are TRBV21-1 and TRBJ2-4; the DNA was not used to check the table's D call, TRBD2. TRBV21-1 is reported as a pseudogene. The CDR3 consists of 18 residues. CDR3 region: CASSLRIRGLAIKNIQYF. For the CDR3, the DNA is TGTGCCAGCAGCCTTCGCATCCGAGGACTAGCGATCAAAAACATTCAGTACTTC.

This clone has more than one count but fewer than ten. The chain carries TRBV7-2 and TRBJ2-1, with unresolved D. This CDR3 comprises 11 residues. With 5 bases removed from V and 8 bases from J, the gap between germline ends came to 7 bases. Germline assignment: CDR1 SGHTA and CDR2 FQGNSA. As DNA, the CDR3 is TGTGCCAGCAGCCCCAACTATGAGCAGTTCTTC. This sequence encodes CASSPNYEQFF.

The chain couples TRBV6-1 to TRBJ2-3, with a possible D match to TRBD2 (7 bases). The length of the CDR3 is 15 residues. CDR1 and CDR2 from the germline V gene are MNHNS and SASEGT. V lost 5 bases and J 2 bases, leaving 14 bases between the germline ends. In DNA form, the CDR3 reads TGTGCCAGCAGTTCACAGGGAGGGAACACAGATACGCAGTATTTT. This sequence encodes CASSSQGGNTDTQYF.

This chain uses TRBV18 with TRBJ1-4; no reliable D call. This CDR3 spans 15 amino acids. Per germline, CDR1 KGHSH and CDR2 LQKENI. With 0 bases removed from V and 8 bases from J, the gap between germline ends came to 13 bases. CDR3 sequence (DNA): TGTGCCAGCTCACCACCGGCACACGCTTACGAAAAACTGTTTTTT. It encodes CASSPPAHAYEKLFF.

This rearrangement joins TRBV6-1 to TRBJ2-7; a weak D match, TRBD1 (6 bases). This CDR3 is 14 amino acids long. Per the germline V gene, CDR1 is MNHNS and CDR2 is SASEGT. V was cut by 5 bases and J by 2 bases, with 13 bases left in between. The CDR3 protein is CASSQLQGTYEQYF. Written as DNA, the CDR3 is TGTGCCAGCAGTCAACTACAGGGAACCTACGAGCAGTACTTC.

The rearrangement uses TRBV14 and TRBJ2-3; D is unclear. The CDR3 has 11 residues. The V gene's germline CDR1 is SGHDN and CDR2 FVKESK. V was shortened by 6 bases and J by 4 bases, with 5 bases between the two germline ends. The CDR3 sequence: CASRRADTQYF. The CDR3 nucleotides are TGTGCCAGCAGACGAGCAGATACGCAGTATTTT.

The chain employs TRBV5-1 and TRBJ1-1, with D possibly matching TRBD1 (6 bases). CDR3 length: 15 residues. Germline loops: CDR1 SGHRS, CDR2 YFSETQ. Trimming cost V 0 bases and J 2 bases, with 11 bases left between them. As DNA, the CDR3 is TGCGCCAGCAGCTTGGAGGGGGGGCTTAACACTGAAGCTTTCTTT. As protein: CASSLEGGLNTEAFF.

This clone appeared once. This chain connects TRBV7-9 to TRBJ2-7, with 7 nucleotides matching TRBD1. Germline assignment: CDR1 SEHNR and CDR2 FQNEAQ (reference sequence). This CDR3 has 15 residues. J gave up 5 bases and V 5 bases, and 12 bases lay outside the gene matches. The CDR3 DNA reads TGTGCCAGCAGCCATACTCGTTTAGGGGGCGACGAGCAGTACTTC. It is translated as CASSHTRLGGDEQYF.

The genes are TRBV7-9 and TRBJ1-1; 10 bases match TRBD1. CDR1 and CDR2 from the germline V gene are SEHNR and FQNEAQ (reference sequence). The CDR3 covers 14 residues. V lost 3 bases to trimming and J lost 2 bases; unmatched junction nucleotides: 0. CDR3 loop: CASSLTGGNTEAFF. The CDR3 region has the DNA TGTGCCAGCAGCTTGACAGGGGGCAACACTGAAGCTTTCTTT.

The chain carries TRBV27 and TRBJ2-7, with 10 bases fitting TRBD2. The CDR3 runs 18 residues. V was clipped by 6 bases and J by 5 bases; unmatched bases: 19. Germline values: CDR1 MNHEY, CDR2 SMNVEV (reference sequence). The CDR3 DNA follows: TGTGCCAGCAGCCCCCGAGGACTAGCGGAGGTCCTTCGGAACGAGCAGTACTTC. Translated: CASSPRGLAEVLRNEQYF.

V is TRBV7-9 and J is TRBJ1-4; 8 positions agree with TRBD1. Germline V lookup: CDR1 SEHNR, CDR2 FQNEAQ (reference sequence). This CDR3 has 12 amino acids. The V gene end was trimmed by 5 bases and the J gene end by 11 bases; junction bases not matched to a gene: 4. CDR3 residues: CASSPRQGKLFF. The CDR3 DNA reads TGTGCCAGCAGCCCCCGACAGGGGAAACTGTTTTTT.

This clone has only a few counts. The V and J genes are TRBV6-5 and TRBJ2-7; 9 bases map to TRBD1. The trim removed 0 bases at V and 4 bases at J, leaving 4 bases unmatched. CDR1 is MNHEY and CDR2 is SVGAGI in the germline V gene. The CDR3 totals 15 residues. CDR3 bases: TGTGCCAGCAGTTACTCGATACAGGGGGCGTACGAGCAGTACTTC. Its translation: CASSYSIQGAYEQYF.

This chain uses TRBV27 with TRBJ2-1; 7 bases agree with TRBD1. This CDR3 has 16 amino acids. CDR1 and CDR2 from the germline V gene are MNHEY and SMNVEV (reference sequence). V trimming: 6 bases; J trimming: 2 bases; junction bases outside the gene matches: 10. CDR3 region: CASRTTPTGPYNEQFF. In nucleotides, the CDR3 is TGTGCCAGCAGAACTACCCCGACAGGGCCCTACAATGAGCAGTTCTTC.

This clone showed up just a few times. The genes are TRBV5-1 and TRBJ1-1, with D tentatively TRBD1 (5 bases). The V and J ends lost 7 bases and 1 base respectively, with 17 bases between them. In germline, CDR1 is SGHRS, CDR2 YFSETQ. This CDR3 spans 15 amino acids. CDR3 region: CASSRKGITNTEAFF. CDR3 nucleotide sequence: TGCGCCAGCTCAAGGAAGGGGATCACGAACACTGAAGCTTTCTTT.

The V call is TRBV6-5, the J call TRBJ1-2; possibly TRBD1 for D (6 bases). The CDR3 runs 14 residues. V was shortened by 5 bases and J by 8 bases, with 18 bases between the two germline ends. Germline CDR1 reads MNHEY; CDR2 reads SVGAGI. The CDR3: CASSRTGNAGGYTF. The CDR3 DNA reads TGTGCCAGCAGTCGCACAGGGAACGCGGGCGGCTACACCTTC.

The V call is TRBV5-4, the J call TRBJ2-1; TRBD2 matches at 7 bases. CDR3 length: 16 residues. Germline V lookup: CDR1 SGHNT, CDR2 YYREEE (reference sequence). The V segment lost 4 bases and the J segment 2 bases; nucleotides outside the gene matches: 9. CDR3 loop: CASSPEASGAYNEQFF. DNA of the CDR3: TGTGCCAGCAGCCCGGAGGCTAGCGGAGCCTACAATGAGCAGTTCTTC.

The CDR3 region has the DNA TGTGCCAGCAGTTATCTCGCGGAAACAGGGGGAGACACCTTC. As protein: CASSYLAETGGDTF. The chain employs TRBV6-6 and TRBJ1-2, with TRBD1 matching 8 bases. The CDR3 contains 14 residues. Germline CDR1 reads MNHNY; CDR2 reads SVGAGI (reference sequence). Trimming cost V 3 bases and J 12 bases; bases outside gene matches: 12.